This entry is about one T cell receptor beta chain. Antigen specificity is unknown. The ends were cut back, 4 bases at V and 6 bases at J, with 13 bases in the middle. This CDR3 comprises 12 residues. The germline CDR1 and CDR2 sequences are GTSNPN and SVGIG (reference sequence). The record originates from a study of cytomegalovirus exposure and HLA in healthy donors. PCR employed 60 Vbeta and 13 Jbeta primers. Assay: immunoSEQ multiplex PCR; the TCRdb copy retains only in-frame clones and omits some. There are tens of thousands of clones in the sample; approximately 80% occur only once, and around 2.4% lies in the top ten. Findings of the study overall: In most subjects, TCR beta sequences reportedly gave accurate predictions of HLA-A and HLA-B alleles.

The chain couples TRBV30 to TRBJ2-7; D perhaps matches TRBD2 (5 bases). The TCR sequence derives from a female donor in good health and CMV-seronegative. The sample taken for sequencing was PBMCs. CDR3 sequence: CAWINTRGEQYF. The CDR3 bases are TGTGCCTGGATTAACACTAGAGGCGAGCAGTACTTC.